This T cell receptor beta chain was identified during a study of T cells after yellow fever vaccination. Study conclusions and caveats: Peaking on day 5 versus 15, the secondary response was faster but weaker. Abundant bulk-population clonotypes could contaminate the FACS-sorted repertoires. In post-booster samples, most primary-vaccination clones reappeared (approximately 95% CD4, 88% CD8).

TCRdb passed the 5' RACE reads through MiXCR, listing each CDR3 protein once. The sample includes 85,000 to 100,000 distinct CDR3 sequences, 5.8% of them seen just once. The J segment lost 7 bases and the V segment lost 3 bases, leaving 1 base of the junction unmatched. Germline V gives CDR1 LNHNV, CDR2 YYDKDF (reference sequence). The CDR3 is made up of 13 amino acids. This clonotype showed up many times. Its cognate antigen is unknown. The chain is built from TRBV15 and TRBJ1-5; 9 bases map to TRBD1. The sample consisted of CD8+ T cells sorted from PBMCs, taken 10 days after the yellow fever booster vaccination. The origin of this receptor is a man aged 18-30 years who received the YFV17D yellow fever vaccine. The DNA for the CDR3 is TGTGCCACCAGCAGGACAGGGGGACAGCCCCAGCATTTT. Protein product: CATSRTGGQPQHF.